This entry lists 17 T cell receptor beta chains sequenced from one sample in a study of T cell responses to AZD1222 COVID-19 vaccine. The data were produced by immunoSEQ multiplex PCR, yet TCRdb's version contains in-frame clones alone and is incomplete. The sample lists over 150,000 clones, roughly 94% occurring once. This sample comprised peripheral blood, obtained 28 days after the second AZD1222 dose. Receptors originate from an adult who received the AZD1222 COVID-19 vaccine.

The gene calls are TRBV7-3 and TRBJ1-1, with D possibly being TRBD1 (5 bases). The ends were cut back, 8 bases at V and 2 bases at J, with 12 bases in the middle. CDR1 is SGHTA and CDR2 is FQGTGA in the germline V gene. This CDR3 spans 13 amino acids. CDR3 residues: CASGAGANTEAFF. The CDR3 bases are TGTGCCAGCGGGGCCGGGGCCAACACTGAAGCTTTCTTT.

Here the CDR3 DNA reads TGTGCCACCAGCTCCCCGGGACAGGATACCGGGGAGCTGTTTTTT. Residues: CATSSPGQDTGELFF. The chain joins TRBV24-1 to TRBJ2-2, with 8 positions matching TRBD1. The CDR3 consists of 15 residues. CDR1 and CDR2 from the germline V gene are KGHDR and SFDVKD. V trimming: 7 bases; J trimming: 5 bases; junction bases outside the gene matches: 8.

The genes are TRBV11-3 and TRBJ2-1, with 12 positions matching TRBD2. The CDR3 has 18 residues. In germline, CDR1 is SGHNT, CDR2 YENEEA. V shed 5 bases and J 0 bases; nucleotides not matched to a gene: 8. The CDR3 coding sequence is TGTGCCAGCAGCCCGTGGTCTAGCGGGAGGGCCTCCTACAATGAGCAGTTCTTC. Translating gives CASSPWSSGRASYNEQFF.

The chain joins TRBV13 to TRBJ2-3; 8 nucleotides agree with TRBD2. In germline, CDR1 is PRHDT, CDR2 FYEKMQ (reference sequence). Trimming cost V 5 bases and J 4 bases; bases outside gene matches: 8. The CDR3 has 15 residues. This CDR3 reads CASSPRTSSPDTQYF. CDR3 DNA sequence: TGTGCCAGCAGCCCCAGGACTAGCTCACCAGATACGCAGTATTTT.

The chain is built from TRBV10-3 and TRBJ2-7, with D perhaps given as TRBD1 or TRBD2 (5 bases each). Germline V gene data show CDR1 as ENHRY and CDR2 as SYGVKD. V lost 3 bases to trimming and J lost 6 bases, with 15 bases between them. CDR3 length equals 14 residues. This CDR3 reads CAISDSGTEGEQYF. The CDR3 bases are TGTGCCATCAGTGACTCGGGGACCGAGGGCGAGCAGTACTTC.

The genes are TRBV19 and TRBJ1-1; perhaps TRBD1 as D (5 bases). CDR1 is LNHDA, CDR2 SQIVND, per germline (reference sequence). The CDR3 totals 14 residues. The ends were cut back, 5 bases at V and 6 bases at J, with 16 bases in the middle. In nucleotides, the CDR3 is TGTGCCAGTAGTTTCCCCCGGGGCGGCTCTGAAGCTTTCTTT. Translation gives CASSFPRGGSEAFF.

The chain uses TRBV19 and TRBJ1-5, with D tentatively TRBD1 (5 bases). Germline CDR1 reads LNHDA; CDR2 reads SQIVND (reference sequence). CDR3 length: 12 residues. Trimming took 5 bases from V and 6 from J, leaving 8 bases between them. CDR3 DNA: TGTGCCAGTAGTTTCGGGGGTCAGCCCCAGCATTTT. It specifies CASSFGGQPQHF. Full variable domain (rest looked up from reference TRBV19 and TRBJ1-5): DGGITQSPKYLFRKEGQNVTLSCEQNLNHDAMYWYRQDPGQGLRLIYYSQIVNDFQKGDIAEGYSVSREKKESFPLTVTSAQKNPTAFYLCASSFGGQPQHFGDGTRLSIL.

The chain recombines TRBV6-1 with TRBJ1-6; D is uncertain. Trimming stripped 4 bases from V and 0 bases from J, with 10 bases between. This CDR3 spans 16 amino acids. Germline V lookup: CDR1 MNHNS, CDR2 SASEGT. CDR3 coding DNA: TGTGCCAGCAGTGGGGTTGAACCCTCCTATAATTCACCCCTCCACTTT. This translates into CASSGVEPSYNSPLHF.

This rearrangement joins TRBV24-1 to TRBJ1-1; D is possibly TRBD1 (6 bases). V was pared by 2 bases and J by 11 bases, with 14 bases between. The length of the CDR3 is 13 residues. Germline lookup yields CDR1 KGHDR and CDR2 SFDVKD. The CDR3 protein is CATSDYLGGRAFF. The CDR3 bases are TGTGCCACCAGTGATTATTTAGGGGGTCGGGCTTTCTTT.

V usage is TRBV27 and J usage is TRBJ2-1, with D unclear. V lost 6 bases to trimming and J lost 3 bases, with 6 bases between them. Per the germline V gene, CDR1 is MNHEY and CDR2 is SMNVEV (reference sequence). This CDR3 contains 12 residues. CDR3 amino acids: CASSPDYNEQFF. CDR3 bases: TGTGCCAGCAGCCCCGACTACAATGAGCAGTTCTTC.

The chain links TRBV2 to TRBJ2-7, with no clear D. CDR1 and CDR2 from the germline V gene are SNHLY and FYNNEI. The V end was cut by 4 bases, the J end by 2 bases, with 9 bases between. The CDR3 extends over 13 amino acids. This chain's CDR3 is CASSVGRAYEQYF. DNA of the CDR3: TGTGCCAGCAGTGTGGGCAGAGCCTACGAGCAGTACTTC.

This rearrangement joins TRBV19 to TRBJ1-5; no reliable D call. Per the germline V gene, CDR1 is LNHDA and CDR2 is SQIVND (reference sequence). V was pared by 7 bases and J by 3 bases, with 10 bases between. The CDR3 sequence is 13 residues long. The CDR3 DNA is TGTGCCAGTACCTCTCGGGCCAATCAGCCCCAGCATTTT. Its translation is CASTSRANQPQHF.

CDR3: CASSLTTGSGELFF. The CDR3 DNA is TGTGCCAGCAGCTTAACGACAGGGTCCGGGGAGCTGTTTTTT. This rearrangement joins TRBV7-9 to TRBJ2-2; 7 bases agree with TRBD1. Germline V gene sequence: CDR1 SEHNR, CDR2 FQNEAQ (reference sequence). Germline trimming cut 2 bases from V and 6 bases from J; bases unmatched to any gene: 3. The CDR3 is 14 residues long.

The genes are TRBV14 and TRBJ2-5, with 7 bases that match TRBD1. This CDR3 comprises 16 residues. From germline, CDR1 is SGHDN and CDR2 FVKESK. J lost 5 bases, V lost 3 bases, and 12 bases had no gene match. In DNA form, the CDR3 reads TGTGCCAGCAGCCACGGGACAGTGGGTTTCGGGGAGACCCAGTACTTC. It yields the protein CASSHGTVGFGETQYF.

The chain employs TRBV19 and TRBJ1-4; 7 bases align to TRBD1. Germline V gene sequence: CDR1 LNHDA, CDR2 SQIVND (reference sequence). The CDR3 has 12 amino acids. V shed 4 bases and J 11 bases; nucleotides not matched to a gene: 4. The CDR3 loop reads CASSTLQGKLFF. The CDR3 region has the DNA TGTGCCAGTAGTACCTTACAGGGGAAACTGTTTTTT.

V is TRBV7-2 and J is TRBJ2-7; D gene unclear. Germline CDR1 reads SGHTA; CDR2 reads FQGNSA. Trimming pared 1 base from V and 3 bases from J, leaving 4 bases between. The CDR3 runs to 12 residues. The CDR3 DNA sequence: TGTGCCAGCAGCTTAGATCACTACGAGCAGTACTTC. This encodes CASSLDHYEQYF.

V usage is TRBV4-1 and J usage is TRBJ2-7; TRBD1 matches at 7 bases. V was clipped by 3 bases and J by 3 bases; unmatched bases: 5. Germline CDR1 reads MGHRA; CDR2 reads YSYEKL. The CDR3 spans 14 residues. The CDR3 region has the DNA TGCGCCAGCAGCCAGCCGGGACAGAGCTACGAGCAGTACTTC. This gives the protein CASSQPGQSYEQYF.